The T cell receptor beta chain under discussion was sequenced for a study of Graves' ophthalmopathy and Graves' hyperthyroidism. Study as a whole: Peripheral blood was gathered at first diagnosis, ahead of any treatment whatsoever. Study-wide results and caveats: The model reached about 66% sensitivity and approximately 72% specificity for predicting ophthalmopathy progression. In blood appeared most of the expanded thyroid clonotypes whose frequency exceeded 0.001.

Other autoimmune diseases, uncontrolled infections, pregnancy or lactation ruled patients out of participation. This clonotype was counted ten times or more. The antigen remains unidentified. RNA transcripts served as template for amplifying TCR beta CDR3 sequences. Second-round multiplex PCR followed a first-round RT-PCR using HTBI primers. TCRdb ran MiXCR on the multiplex PCR reads and lists one entry per CDR3 protein. The repertoire includes around 470,000 distinct CDR3 sequences, 13% to 15% of them detected once, and over 7.5% sits in the top ten. CDR3 size: 14 residues. V lost 3 bases, J lost 5 bases, and 7 bases stayed unmatched. Per germline, CDR1 MNHNS and CDR2 SASEGT.

The chain is built from TRBV6-1 and TRBJ2-7; 7 bases line up with TRBD2. This TCR derives from a woman in her 30s with Graves' ophthalmopathy. The specimen sequenced was blood. The CDR3 nucleotides read TGTGCCAGCAGTGACGCCTGGGGGGGTCACGAGCAGTACTTC. This gives the protein CASSDAWGGHEQYF.